This section outlines one T cell receptor beta chain sequence together with its context. Germline values: CDR1 SGHTA, CDR2 FQGNSA. V lost 5 bases to trimming and J lost 5 bases, with 21 bases between them. The CDR3 is made up of 16 amino acids. The repertoire was sequenced with immunoSEQ multiplex PCR; TCRdb's copy has only in-frame clones and lacks some. In the table there are some 120,000 clones, 70% to 90% of which are singletons. This specimen comes from a study of control samples from healthy donors and cancer patients. This receptor was obtained from a man between 45 and 60 years old in good health. The V call is TRBV7-2, the J call TRBJ1-1; D is possibly TRBD1 (5 bases). Sequencing was carried out using blood. The CDR3 DNA is TGTGCCAGCAGCAAGCCGGGACTACCCGTGTTGACTGAAGCTTTCTTT. This sequence encodes CASSKPGLPVLTEAFF.